This TCR beta chain was recorded in a study of T cells and Merkel cell carcinoma outcomes. Overall study results and limits: Repertoire plus T-cell density reportedly predicted Merkel cell carcinoma outcomes.

This clone has only one observation. Its target is unknown. The table came from immunoSEQ multiplex PCR; TCRdb's copy has only in-frame clones and leaves some out. The sample has 6,000 or so clones; less than 85% are singletons. The sequencing sample was made of tumor tissue from Merkel cell carcinoma. This sequence was found in a human donor with Merkel cell carcinoma. Some clones in this sample may be carry-over from other donors' samples.

CDR3 nucleotides: TGTGCCAGCACGAAAGGGGACAACGTTGACGAGCAGTACTTC. It specifies CASTKGDNVDEQYF. The chain is built from TRBV5-6 and TRBJ2-7; the D gene is possibly TRBD1 (6 bases). The CDR3 consists of 14 residues. The V and J ends lost 6 bases and 5 bases respectively, with 18 bases between them. Per germline, CDR1 SGHDT and CDR2 YYEEEE.